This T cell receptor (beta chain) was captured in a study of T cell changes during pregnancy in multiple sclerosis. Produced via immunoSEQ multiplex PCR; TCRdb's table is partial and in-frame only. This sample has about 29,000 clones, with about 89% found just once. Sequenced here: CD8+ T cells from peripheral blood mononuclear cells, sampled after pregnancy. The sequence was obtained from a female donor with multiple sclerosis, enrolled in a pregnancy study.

CDR3 sequence (DNA): TGTGCCAGCGGCATTAGCGGGATAGCCTACGAGCAGTACTTC. This encodes CASGISGIAYEQYF. The J gene is TRBJ2-7, the V gene TRBV2, with 8 bases aligning to TRBD2. In germline, CDR1 is SNHLY, CDR2 FYNNEI. The CDR3 covers 14 residues. Unmatched junction bases numbered 8, after V lost 8 bases and J lost 2 bases.